The clone carrying this TCR beta chain was recorded many times. Trimming took 9 bases from V and 0 from J, leaving 16 bases between them. The germline CDR1 and CDR2 sequences are MNHEY and SMNVEV (reference sequence). The CDR3 consists of 15 residues. This sample is drawn from a study of T cells in Graves' hyperthyroidism and ophthalmopathy. Amplified TCR beta CDR3 regions derived from RNA transcripts. During a first-round RT-PCR of the TCR CDR3, the HTBI primer set was used. TCRdb reprocessed the multiplex PCR reads with MiXCR, giving one entry per CDR3 protein. The sample shows about 360,000 distinct CDR3 sequences, 15% to 18% of them seen only once. Diagnosis rested on symptoms, serum thyroxine and TRAb, thyroid ultrasound, and orbital computed tomography.

The V and J genes are TRBV27 and TRBJ2-3; D could derive from TRBD1 or TRBD2 (5 bases each). Sequenced sample: blood. This receptor was obtained from a young woman with Graves' hyperthyroidism that later progressed to Graves' ophthalmopathy. The CDR3 spells CASQPWDDSTDTQYF. DNA of the CDR3: TGTGCCAGTCAGCCCTGGGACGATAGCACAGATACGCAGTATTTT.